This T cell receptor (beta chain) was captured in a study of beta chain features in type 1 diabetes. As for the study in general: In age, gender and cell yields, patients were similar to healthy donors. Sorted cells numbering around 100,000,000 were examined across all samples. Findings and limits, study-wide: Across patients, naive, central memory and Treg TCRB repertoires exhibited apparently greater similarity than was observed across healthy donors. In type 1 diabetes patients, VDJ junctions had fewer insertions; deletions at these junctions were more frequent.

Every bit of the isolated RNA underwent reverse transcription, so sequencing read expressed TCRB transcripts. Only in-frame clones appear in the TCRdb table, and some are missing; sequencing was by immunoSEQ multiplex PCR. This table has under 400,000 clones, roughly an eighth appearing once. About this clone: What it binds is unknown.

The CDR3 contains 14 residues. CDR1 MNHNS and CDR2 SASEGT come from the germline V gene. Trimming took 2 bases from V and 2 from J, leaving 9 bases between them. The sequenced material came from naive CD4+ T cells from blood. The sequence came from a young man in good health. The rearrangement uses TRBV6-1 and TRBJ1-2, with D unresolved. Written as DNA, the CDR3 is TGTGCCAGCAGTGAAACCTACAGCAACTATGGCTACACCTTC. This encodes CASSETYSNYGYTF.